In its sample, the clone carrying this T cell receptor beta chain was seen a few times. Its cognate antigen is unknown. This entry comes from a study of metastatic and nonmetastatic thyroid tumors. Turning to the study itself: Patients with malignant and benign thyroid disease provided blood and tumor or nodule tissue, whose repertoires were compared. Study findings and constraints: It was reported that TCR beta diversity was significantly higher in malignant thyroid tumors than benign nodules, in blood and tumor.

Germline CDR1 MNHEY, CDR2 SVGEGT. The CDR3 covers 14 residues. The V segment lost 6 bases and the J segment 6 bases; nucleotides outside the gene matches: 11. No treatment of any kind had been given to any patient before thyroid surgery. Per the original methods: Using the CDR3 differences seen across clinicopathological groups, the authors built a distant-metastasis classifier for papillary thyroid cancer, which was meant to discriminate distant-metastatic patients. TCRdb reprocessed the PCR reads via MiXCR. TCRdb, rather than the study authors, made the V and J calls. The sample includes about 28,000 clones, approximately 22% of them seen just once.

The TCR originated in a female donor with papillary thyroid cancer or a benign thyroid nodule (not recorded which). Some clones in this sample may be carry-over from other donors' samples. The chain has TRBV6-2 or TRBV6-3 and TRBJ2-7; 7 positions match TRBD2. The sequenced material came from blood. The CDR3 protein is CASSLRAGRGEQYF. The CDR3 DNA sequence: TGTGCCAGCAGCCTCCGTGCGGGGAGGGGCGAGCAGTACTTC.